This T cell receptor beta chain was documented in a study of identical twins. Notes on the study in general: Surplus twin overlap in beta out-of-frame sequences was less pronounced. Fewer insertions characterized abundant cord blood beta clonotypes, whereas memory repertoires showed none.

In its sample, this clonotype was seen a few times. Its cognate antigen is unknown. It was template switching that added a universal primer site, and there were unique molecular identifiers on the cDNA. TCRdb reprocessed the 5' RACE reads with MiXCR, giving one entry per CDR3 protein. The profile shows nearly 650,000 distinct CDR3 sequences, about 7.1% of them singletons. Everyone who gave samples was a healthy Caucasian. The sample also formed part of further work on yellow fever vaccine responses in identical twins.

The TCR was taken from a woman between 18 and 29 years old in good health. The sample was PBMCs.

The DNA for the CDR3 is TGTGCCAGCAGTTTATACAGGGGTAACTCCTACGAGCAGTACTTC. This translates into CASSLYRGNSYEQYF. This chain joins TRBV12-3 or TRBV12-4 and TRBJ2-7, with 7 positions matching TRBD1. With V trimmed by 2 bases and J by 0 bases, 4 bases remained unmatched. The length of the CDR3 is 15 residues.